Reported below is one TCR beta chain. Its target antigen remains unknown. Per-base quality was not reported, and no clone a single base away is much larger than it. This sample was included in a study of identical twins (dated by TCRdb to 2016 to 2017). With respect to the entire study: The study deep-sequenced TCR alpha and beta repertoires from monozygotic twins, unrelated adults of various ages and cord blood to test whether fetal clonotypes persist. To rule out contamination, replicate twin experiments were performed at different times with different library preparation protocols.

Trimming accounts for 5 bases at V and 2 bases at J, while the number of junction bases matched to no gene is 7. From the cysteine through the phenylalanine, the CDR3 covers 15 amino acids. The retained sequence is limited to the CDR3, 45 bases, with the frame set at the first base. From the germline V gene (reference sequence), CDR1 is LNHDA and CDR2 is SQIVND. The library was prepared using 5' RACE. Instrument used: Illumina HiSeq 2000. Template switching added a universal primer binding site, and the final cDNA carried a unique molecular identifier that allowed TCR cDNA molecules to be counted accurately. First-strand cDNA for TCR alpha and beta chains was synthesized from specific primers in the conserved constant-segment region. To control for contamination, each cDNA library was double barcoded with a SMART-Mk sample barcode plus Illumina barcodes. Two successive PCR steps introduced TruSeq adapter sequences along with Illumina sample barcodes. The TCR alpha and beta cDNA libraries were sequenced on the Illumina HiSeq platform using custom primers. The paper's processing steps were these. Unique molecular identifiers were extracted from raw reads with MiGEC, and CDR3 positions were determined with MiXCR. Recombination models were inferred per individual with the repgenHMM and IGoR tools using an EM algorithm. Shared clonotype analysis was performed with the tcR package in R, normalizing sharing by the product of cloneset sizes. To study raw recombination without the effects of thymic and clonal selection, out-of-frame nonproductive sequences were analyzed. In-frame beta chains were kept once TCRdb had trimmed the public reads at Q25 with fastp and called clones with MiXCR. Identical CDR3 protein sequences are pooled into one entry, listed with their most common genes and DNA. The V and J calls here are based on TCRdb, not the publication. Within this sample are some 1,600,000 distinct CDR3 sequences, with under 35% of them counted one time only. The biggest ten clones account for around 0.3% of the sample.

General conclusions and limits of the study: Compared with coincidental sharing between unrelated individuals, out-of-frame TCR alpha sequences shared between twins had an excess of sequences with low generation probability. In monozygotic twins, recombination models systematically underestimated out-of-frame TCR alpha sharing, but the models matched the sharing seen between unrelated individuals. Zero-insertion analyses could be partly confounded by invariant T cells such as MAIT and iNKT, though diverse VJ usage argued against such confounding for most clonotypes. Abundant cord blood beta clonotypes carried fewer insertions; young adult naive repertoires showed a weaker similar trend, while memory repertoires showed none. Conclusions relied on cross-sectional statistical analysis, since the same donors could not be followed over many years. The excess sharing between twins in beta out-of-frame sequences was weaker because fewer shared sequences reduced the signal-to-noise ratio.

Every donor was a healthy Caucasian. The receptor chain draws on TRBV19 and TRBJ2-5; 8 bases in the junction line up with TRBD2. Material: cord blood. This clonotype was obtained from a newborn girl in good health. The DNA reads TGTGCCAGTAGTCGCAGCGGGGGCCTACAAGAGACCCAGTACTTC. This gives the protein CASSRSGGLQETQYF.